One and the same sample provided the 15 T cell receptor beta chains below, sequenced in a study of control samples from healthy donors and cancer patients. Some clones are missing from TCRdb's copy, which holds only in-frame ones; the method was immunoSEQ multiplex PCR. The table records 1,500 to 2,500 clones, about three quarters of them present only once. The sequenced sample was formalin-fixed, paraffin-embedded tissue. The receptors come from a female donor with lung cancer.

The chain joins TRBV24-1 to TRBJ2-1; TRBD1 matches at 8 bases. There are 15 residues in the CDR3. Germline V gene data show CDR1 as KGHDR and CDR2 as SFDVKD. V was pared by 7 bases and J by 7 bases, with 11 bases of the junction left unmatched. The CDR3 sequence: CATSPGTGLSNEQFF. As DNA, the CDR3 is TGTGCCACCAGCCCCGGGACAGGTTTATCTAATGAGCAGTTCTTC.

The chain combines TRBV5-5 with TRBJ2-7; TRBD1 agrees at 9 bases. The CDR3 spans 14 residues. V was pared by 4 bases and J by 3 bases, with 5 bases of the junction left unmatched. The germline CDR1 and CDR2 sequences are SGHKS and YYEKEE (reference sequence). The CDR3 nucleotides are TGTGCCAGCAGCCGGGGACAGGGTTTCTACGAGCAGTACTTC. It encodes CASSRGQGFYEQYF.

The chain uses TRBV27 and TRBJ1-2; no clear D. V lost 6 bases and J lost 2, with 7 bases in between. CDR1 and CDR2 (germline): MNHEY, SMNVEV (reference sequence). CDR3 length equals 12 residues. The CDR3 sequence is CASRTENYGYTF. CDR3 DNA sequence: TGTGCCAGCAGGACGGAAAACTATGGCTACACCTTC.

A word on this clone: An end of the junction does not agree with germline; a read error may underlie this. CDR3 bases: TGTGTCAGCAGCCCGGGACAGACTAATGAAAAACTGTTTTTT. Its protein is CVSSPGQTNEKLFF. V gene TRBV7-2 combines with J gene TRBJ1-4; TRBD1 matches at 7 bases. The CDR3 sequence is 14 residues long. Germline V gene data show CDR1 as SGHTA and CDR2 as FQGNSA.

The CDR3, as DNA: TGTGCCAGCGGGGACCAAGGCACAGATACGCAGTATTTT. Its protein is CASGDQGTDTQYF. The J gene is TRBJ2-3, the V gene TRBV19; D may correspond to TRBD1 or TRBD2 (5 bases each). Trimming left V 9 bases short and J 1 base short, with 11 bases between. The germline V gene has CDR1 LNHDA and CDR2 SQIVND (reference sequence). The CDR3 has 13 residues.

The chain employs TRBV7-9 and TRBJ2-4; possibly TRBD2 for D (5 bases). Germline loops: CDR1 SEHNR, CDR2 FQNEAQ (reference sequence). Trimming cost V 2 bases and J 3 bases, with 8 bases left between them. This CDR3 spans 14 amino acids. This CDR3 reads CASSLLRGKNIQYF. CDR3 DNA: TGTGCCAGCAGCTTACTCCGGGGCAAAAACATTCAGTACTTC.

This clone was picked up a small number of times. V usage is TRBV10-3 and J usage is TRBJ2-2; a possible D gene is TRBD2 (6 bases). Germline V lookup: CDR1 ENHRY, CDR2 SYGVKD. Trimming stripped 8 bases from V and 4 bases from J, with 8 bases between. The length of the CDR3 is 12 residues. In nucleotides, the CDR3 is TGTGCCATCGAGACTAGCACCGGGGAGCTGTTTTTT. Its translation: CAIETSTGELFF.

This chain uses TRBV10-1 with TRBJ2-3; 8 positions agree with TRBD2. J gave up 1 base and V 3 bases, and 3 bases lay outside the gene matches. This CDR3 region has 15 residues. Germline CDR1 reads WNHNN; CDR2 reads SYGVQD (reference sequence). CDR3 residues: CASSDPGLGTDTQYF. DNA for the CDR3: TGCGCCAGCAGTGACCCGGGACTAGGCACAGATACGCAGTATTTT.

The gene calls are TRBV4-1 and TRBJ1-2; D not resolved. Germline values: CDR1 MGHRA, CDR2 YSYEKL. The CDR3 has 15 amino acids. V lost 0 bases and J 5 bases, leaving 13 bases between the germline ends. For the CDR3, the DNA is TGCGCCAGCAGCCAAGATCAAGGGTTAGATTATGGCTACACCTTC. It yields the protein CASSQDQGLDYGYTF.

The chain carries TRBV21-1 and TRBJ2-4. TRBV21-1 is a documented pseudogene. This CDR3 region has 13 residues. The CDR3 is CASSKEGKNIQYF. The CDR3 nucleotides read TGTGCCAGCAGCAAAGAAGGCAAAAACATTCAGTACTTC.

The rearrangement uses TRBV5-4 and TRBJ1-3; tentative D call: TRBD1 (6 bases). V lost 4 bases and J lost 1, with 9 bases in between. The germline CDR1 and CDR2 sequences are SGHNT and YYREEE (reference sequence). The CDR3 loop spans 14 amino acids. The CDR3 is CASSQTGSGNTIYF. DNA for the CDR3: TGTGCCAGCAGCCAAACAGGGTCTGGAAACACCATATATTTT.

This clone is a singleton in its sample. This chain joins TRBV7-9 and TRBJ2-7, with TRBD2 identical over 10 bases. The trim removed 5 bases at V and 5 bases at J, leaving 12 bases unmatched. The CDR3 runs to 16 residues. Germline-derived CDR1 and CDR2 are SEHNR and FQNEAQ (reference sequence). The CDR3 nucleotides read TGTGCCAGCAGCAAGATTGAGGGACTAGCGTCCCACGAGCAGTACTTC. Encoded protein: CASSKIEGLASHEQYF.

The CDR3 region is CASSFISETQYF. The CDR3 region has the DNA TGTGCCAGCAGCTTTATTTCGGAGACCCAGTACTTC. The rearrangement links TRBV7-9 to TRBJ2-5; no definite D call. CDR1 is SEHNR, CDR2 FQNEAQ, per germline (reference sequence). V was shortened by 3 bases and J by 5 bases, with 7 bases between the two germline ends. This CDR3 contains 12 residues.

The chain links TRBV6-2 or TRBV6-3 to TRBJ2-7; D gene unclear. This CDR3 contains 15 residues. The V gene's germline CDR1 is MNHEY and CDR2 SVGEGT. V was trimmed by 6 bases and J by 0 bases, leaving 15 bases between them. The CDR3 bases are TGTGCCAGCAGCACCGGTACGGGCCACTCCTACGAGCAGTACTTC. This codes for CASSTGTGHSYEQYF.

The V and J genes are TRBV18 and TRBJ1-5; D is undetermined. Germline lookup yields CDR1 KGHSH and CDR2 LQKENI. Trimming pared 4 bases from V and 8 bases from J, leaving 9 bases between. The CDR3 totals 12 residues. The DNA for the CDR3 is TGTGCCAGCTCACAAGGCCGTGAGCCCCAGCATTTT. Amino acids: CASSQGREPQHF.